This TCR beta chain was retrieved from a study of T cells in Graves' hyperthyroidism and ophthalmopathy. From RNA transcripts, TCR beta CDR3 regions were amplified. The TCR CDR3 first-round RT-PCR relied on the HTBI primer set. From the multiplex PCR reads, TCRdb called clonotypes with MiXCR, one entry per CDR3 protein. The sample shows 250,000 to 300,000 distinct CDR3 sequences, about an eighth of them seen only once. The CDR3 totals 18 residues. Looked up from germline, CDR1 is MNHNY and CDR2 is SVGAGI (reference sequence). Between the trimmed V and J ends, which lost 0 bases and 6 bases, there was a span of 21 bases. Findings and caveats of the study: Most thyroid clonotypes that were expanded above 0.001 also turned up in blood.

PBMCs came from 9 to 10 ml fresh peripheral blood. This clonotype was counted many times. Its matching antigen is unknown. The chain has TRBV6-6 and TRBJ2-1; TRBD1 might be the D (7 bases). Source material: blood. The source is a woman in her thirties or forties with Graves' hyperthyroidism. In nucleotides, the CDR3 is TGTGCCAGCAGTTACTCGAAAATCGGCAGGGGGGTTATCAATGAGCAGTTCTTC. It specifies CASSYSKIGRGVINEQFF.